The 7 T cell receptor beta chains presented below share a single source sample, sequenced in a study of blood T cells in healthy people across ages. The use of a sample-barcoded 5' primer and a J-beta primer mix characterized a second PCR of 7 to 11 cycles. TCRdb re-analysed the 5' RACE reads in MiXCR, keeping a single row per CDR3 protein. Seen here are around 2 million distinct CDR3 sequences, around 42% observed once, and the top ten hold roughly 23%. The sequenced sample consisted of blood. The receptor source for this set is a human donor in good health.

The chain recombines TRBV14 with TRBJ1-2; perhaps TRBD1 as D (6 bases). The CDR3 is 14 residues long. Germline V gene lookup returns CDR1 SGHDN and CDR2 FVKESK. V was cut by 4 bases and J by 8 bases, with 17 bases left in between. The CDR3 is CASSPYILTGGYTF. CDR3 nucleotides: TGTGCCAGCAGCCCATATATCTTGACAGGAGGCTACACCTTC.

The genes are TRBV9 and TRBJ2-6; no reliable D call. V was cut by 0 bases and J by 0 bases, with 4 bases left in between. Germline CDR1 and CDR2: SGDLS and YYNGEE. The CDR3 is 15 amino acids. For the CDR3, the DNA is TGTGCCAGCAGCGTAGGGGCCTCTGGGGCCAACGTCCTGACTTTC. It specifies CASSVGASGANVLTF. The full variable domain, its missing parts supplied by reference TRBV9 and TRBJ2-6, is DSGVTQTPKHLITATGQRVTLRCSPRSGDLSVYWYQQSLDQGLQFLIQYYNGEERAKGNILERFSAQQFPDLHSELNLSSLELGDSALYFCASSVGASGANVLTFGAGSRLTVL.

This sequence joins TRBV7-3 and TRBJ1-1, with D perhaps TRBD1 (5 bases). This CDR3 has 15 residues. Germline V gene sequence: CDR1 SGHTA, CDR2 FQGTGA. V was pared by 2 bases and J by 5 bases, with 15 bases between. This CDR3 reads CASSLDSGGGTEAFF. The CDR3 region has the DNA TGTGCCAGCAGCTTAGACTCCGGGGGGGGTACTGAAGCTTTCTTT.

This clonotype was observed a few times. The chain employs TRBV20-1 and TRBJ2-4; D call uncertain. Matching the DNA end better, TRBJ2-7 makes the J call doubtful. The CDR3 is 13 amino acids. Germline V gives CDR1 DFQATT, CDR2 SNEGSKA (reference sequence). CDR3 nucleotide sequence: TGCAGTGCTAGAGTGACCGGTACCTACGAGCAGTACTTC. Translated, it gives CSARVTGTYEQYF.

This sequence joins TRBV5-1 and TRBJ2-5; tentatively, D is TRBD1 or TRBD2 (5 bases each). Germline loops: CDR1 SGHRS, CDR2 YFSETQ. The CDR3 spans 14 residues. Trimming left V 0 bases short and J 4 bases short, with 10 bases between. The CDR3 sequence is CASSLAGTIETQYF. DNA for the CDR3: TGCGCCAGCAGCTTGGCCGGGACGATAGAGACCCAGTACTTC.

The CDR3 region is CSATLVAGETQYF. Written as DNA, the CDR3 is TGCAGTGCTACTTTGGTAGCAGGAGAGACCCAGTACTTC. This chain links TRBV20-1 with TRBJ2-5; D unresolved. The germline gives CDR1 DFQATT, CDR2 SNEGSKA (reference sequence). With 4 bases removed from V and 4 bases from J, the gap between germline ends came to 13 bases. The CDR3 spans 13 residues.

V and J are TRBV12-3 or TRBV12-4 and TRBJ2-1; D not certain. Trimming left V 7 bases short and J 4 bases short, with 11 bases between. The CDR3 spans 13 residues. This CDR3 is CASTLSGYNEQFF. The CDR3 region has the DNA TGTGCCAGCACCCTATCCGGATACAATGAGCAGTTCTTC.